These T cell receptor gamma chains were read from a single sample in a study of intestinal T cells in coeliac disease. TCRdb re-called the multiplex PCR reads using CATT. The data show about 550 gamma-chain clones, 50% to 65% seen once. The source material was a duodenal biopsy. These receptors came from a human donor who served as a control with a normal duodenal biopsy, not a healthy volunteer. Each CDR3 is given with its conserved first and last residue. Where a row states a size, it is once, few, many or the class of an expanded clone; other rows omit it.

V gene	clone size	J gene	CDR3 DNA	CDR3 protein
TRGV10	-	TRGJP1	TGTGCTGCGTGGGATATTTTTTGTACCACTGGTTGGTTCAAGATATTT	CAAWDIFCTTGWFKIF
TRGV8	-	TRGJ1/TRGJ2	TGTGCCACCGTGGTACTCATGAATTATTATAAGAAACTCTTT	CATVVLMNYYKKLF
TRGV4	large	TRGJ1/TRGJ2	TGTGCCACCTGGGATGGGCCGAGCCCTCCTTGTAAGGGGAAACTCTTT	CATWDGPSPPCKGKLF
TRGV9	-	TRGJP2	TGTGCTTACACTCGGTCGGGTGATTGGATCAAGACGTTT	CAYTRSGDWIKTF
TRGV8	large	TRGJ1/TRGJ2	TGTGCCACCTGGGTCAAGAATTATTATAAGAAACTCTTT	CATWVKNYYKKLF
TRGV9	large	TRGJ1/TRGJ2	TGTGCCTTGTGGGAGGTGCATTGGGGGAAACTCTTT	CALWEVHWGKLF
TRGV5	-	TRGJ1/TRGJ2	TGTGCTACCTCGGGGTGGAAACTCTTT	CATSGWKLF
TRGV2	-	TRGJ1/TRGJ2	TGTGCCACCTGGGACGGGCCGGCTTTTAATAAGAAACTCTTT	CATWDGPAFNKKLF
TRGV10	-	TRGJ1/TRGJ2	TGTGCTGCGTTGCCAAGGTTTAGGGATAAGAAACTCTTT	CAALPRFRDKKLF
TRGV8	-	TRGJP1	TGTGCCACCTGGGATAAGAGGGGCACAAGTACCACTTGGTTGGTCAAGATATTT	CATWDKRGTSTTWLVKIF
TRGV10	-	TRGJ1/TRGJ2	TGTGCTGCGTGGATTATAAGGTGTTATAAGAAACTCTTT	CAAWIIRCYKKLF
TRGV4	-	TRGJP2	TGTGCACCTCGGAGTGGGCCCTTCCATAGTAGTGATTGGATCAAGACGTTT	CAPRSGPFHSSDWIKTF
TRGV10	-	TRGJ1/TRGJ2	TGTGCTGCGTGGGATTTTATGGTCGTAAGTTATTATAAGAAACTCTTT	CAAWDFMVVSYYKKLF
TRGV10	few	TRGJP1	TGTGCTGCGTGGGGACCCACTGGTTGGTTCAAGATATTT	CAAWGPTGWFKIF
TRGV3	-	TRGJP2	TGTGCCGCTTATGAGGGGACTTTTAGCGGTAGTGATTGGATCAAGACGTTT	CAAYEGTFSGSDWIKTF
TRGV10	hyperexpanded	TRGJP1	TGTGCTGCGTGGGATTATACCCTCCTGAGAACCACTGGTTGGTTCAAGATATTT	CAAWDYTLLRTTGWFKIF
TRGV10	-	TRGJP1	TGTGCTGGCGTGGGTCTCGATACCACTGGTTGGTTCAAGATATTT	CAGVGLDTTGWFKIF
TRGV10	once	TRGJP1	TGTGCTGCGTGGGATTATTTCACTGGTTGGTTCAAGATATTT	CAAWDYFTGWFKIF
TRGV4	-	TRGJP2	TGTGCCACCCTGGCGGGGAGTAGTGATTGGATCAAGACGTTT	CATLAGSSDWIKTF
TRGV2	large	TRGJ1/TRGJ2	TGTGCCACCTGGGACGGGCAACTCTTT	CATWDGQLF
TRGV4	-	TRGJ1/TRGJ2	TGTGCCACCTGGGATGGACTATACTCGATGGGTTATAAGAAACTCTTT	CATWDGLYSMGYKKLF
TRGV10	-	TRGJ1/TRGJ2	TGTGCTGCGGTGGGTTTATGGGGACTCTTT	CAAVGLWGLF
TRGV4	-	TRGJ1/TRGJ2	TGTGCCACCTGGATGGCCGGAGAGCGGAATTATTATAAGAAACTCTTT	CATWMAGERNYYKKLF
TRGV9	-	TRGJ1/TRGJ2	TGTGCCTTGTGGGAGTTTATTTATTATAAGAAACTCTTT	CALWEFIYYKKLF
TRGV11	-	TRGJP1	TGTGCCCTGCTGGATTATCGACTTAGTACTGGTTGGTTCAAGATATTT	CALLDYRLSTGWFKIF
TRGV10	-	TRGJP1	TGTGCTGCGTGGGGATTAAGGGATACCACTGGTTGGTTCAAGATATTT	CAAWGLRDTTGWFKIF
TRGV10	-	TRGJP1	TGCGCGTGGGATTCCTCTGGTTGGTTCAAGATATTT	CAWDSSGWFKIF
TRGV10	-	TRGJ1/TRGJ2	TGTGCTGCGTGGGATTGGGGACCTTCGATTTATAAGAAACTCTTT	CAAWDWGPSIYKKLF
TRGV10	-	TRGJP1	TGTGCTGCGAGCCGTTGGTTCAAGATATTT	CAASRWFKIF
TRGV9	-	TRGJ1/TRGJ2	TGTGCCTTGTGGGAGGGGAATAAGAAACTCTTT	CALWEGNKKLF
TRGV3	-	TRGJP2	TGTGCGCTTATAGGGGACTTTAGCGGTAGTGATTGGATCAAGACGTTT	CALIGDFSGSDWIKTF
TRGV4	few	TRGJ1/TRGJ2	TGTGCCACCTGGGATGCCCTCGGTTATTATAAGAAACTCTTT	CATWDALGYYKKLF
TRGV4	-	TRGJ1/TRGJ2	TGTGCCACCTGGTCCAGCTGTTATTATAAGAAACTCTTT	CATWSSCYYKKLF
TRGV9	-	TRGJ1/TRGJ2	TGTGCCTTGTGGGGAGGTGTTTACTATAAGAAACTCTTT	CALWGGVYYKKLF
TRGV10	hyperexpanded	TRGJ1/TRGJ2	TGTGCTGCGTGGGATTATCCCACTCCCCAGAATTATTATAAGAAACTCTTT	CAAWDYPTPQNYYKKLF
TRGV5	-	TRGJP1	TGTGCCACCTGGGACAAAGATCTGCAGGATTGGTTCAAGATATTT	CATWDKDLQDWFKIF
TRGV2	once	TRGJ1/TRGJ2	TGTGCCACCTGGGACGTTTCTATCTATAAGAAACTCTTT	CATWDVSIYKKLF
TRGV9	-	TRGJ1/TRGJ2	TGTGCCTTTGTGGGAGGTGCAAATTATAAGAAACTCTTT	CAFVGGANYKKLF
TRGV10	-	TRGJP1	TGTGCTGCGTGGGATGGGTCTCGACCTGTGGTTGTCAAGATATTT	CAAWDGSRPVVVKIF
TRGV5	once	TRGJP1	TGTGCCACCTGGGACAGGCGGAGATACCACGTGGTTGTCAAGATATTT	CATWDRRRYHVVVKIF
TRGV8	-	TRGJP1	TGTGCCACCTGGGATTCACTTGGTTGGTTCAAGATATTT	CATWDSLGWFKIF
TRGV4	-	TRGJ1/TRGJ2	TGTGCCACCTGGGATGGATCTATACTCGACTGGGGTTATAAGAAACTCTTT	CATWDGSILDWGYKKLF
TRGV4	-	TRGJP2	TGTGCCACCTGGGAGGTCAAGACGTTT	CATWEVKTF
TRGV2	-	TRGJ1/TRGJ2	TGTGCACCTGGATACAATTATAAGAAACTCTTT	CAPGYNYKKLF
TRGV8	-	TRGJP1	TGTGCCCACCTGGGCCTTAGAGGAACTGGTTGGTTCAAGATATTT	CAHLGLRGTGWFKIF
TRGV4	-	TRGJ1/TRGJ2	TGTGCCACCTGGGAATTTATGGAGAAACTCTTT	CATWEFMEKLF
TRGV8	-	TRGJP1	TGTGCCCACCTGGGATTCACTGGTTGGTTCAAGATATTT	CAHLGFTGWFKIF
TRGV8	-	TRGJP1	TGTGCCACCTGGGTAAAAACCACTGGTTGGTTCAAGATATTT	CATWVKTTGWFKIF
TRGV10	-	TRGJ1/TRGJ2	TGTGCTGCGTGGGATTATTCGAATTATAAGAAACTCTTT	CAAWDYSNYKKLF
TRGV5	-	TRGJ1/TRGJ2	TGTGCCACCTGGGACATGGTTCGTGGTTATTATAAGAAACTCTTT	CATWDMVRGYYKKLF
TRGV9	-	TRGJ1/TRGJ2	TGTGCCTTGTGGGAGGTGCAGCCGCGGGCTAAGAAACTCTTT	CALWEVQPRAKKLF
TRGV2	-	TRGJ1/TRGJ2	TGTGCCACCTGGGACGGCCGGGTACGTTATAAGAAACTCTTT	CATWDGRVRYKKLF
TRGV10	-	TRGJP1	TGTGCTGCGTGGGGGGGCCGTGATACCACTGGTTGGTTCAAGATATTT	CAAWGGRDTTGWFKIF